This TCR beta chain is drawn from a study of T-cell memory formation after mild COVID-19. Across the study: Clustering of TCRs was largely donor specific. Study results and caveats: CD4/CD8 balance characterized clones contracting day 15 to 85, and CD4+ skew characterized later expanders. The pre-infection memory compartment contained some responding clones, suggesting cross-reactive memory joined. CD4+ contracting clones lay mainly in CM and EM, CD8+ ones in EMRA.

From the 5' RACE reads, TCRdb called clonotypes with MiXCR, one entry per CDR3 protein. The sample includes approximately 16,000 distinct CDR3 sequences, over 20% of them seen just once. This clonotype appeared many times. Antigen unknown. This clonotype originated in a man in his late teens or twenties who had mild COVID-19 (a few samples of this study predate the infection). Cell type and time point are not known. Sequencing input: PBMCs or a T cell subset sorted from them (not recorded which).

In DNA form, the CDR3 reads TGTGCCAGCAGCCAAGATTCGATGGAGGGTGGAGGTTCACCCCTCCACTTT. It yields the protein CASSQDSMEGGGSPLHF. The J gene is TRBJ1-6, the V gene TRBV3-1; D is unresolved. CDR3 length: 17 amino acids. V lost 0 bases and J lost 9, with 18 bases in between. Germline-derived CDR1 and CDR2 are LGHDT and YNNKEL (reference sequence).